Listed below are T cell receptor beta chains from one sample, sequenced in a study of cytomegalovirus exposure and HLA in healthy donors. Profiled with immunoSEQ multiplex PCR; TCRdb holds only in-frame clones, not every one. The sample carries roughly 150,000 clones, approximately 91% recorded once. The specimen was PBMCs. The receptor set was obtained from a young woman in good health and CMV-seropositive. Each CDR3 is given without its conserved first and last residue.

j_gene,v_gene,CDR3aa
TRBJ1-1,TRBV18,ASSPSVGSTEAF
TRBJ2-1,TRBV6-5,ASSYPTSGGYNEQF
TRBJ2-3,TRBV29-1,SVTTGSTDTQY
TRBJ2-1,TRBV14,ASSRLGLAGDNEQF
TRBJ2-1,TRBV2,ASRDRDFNEQF
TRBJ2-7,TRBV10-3,AISESDSRTSEQY
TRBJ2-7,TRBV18,ASSSGTHYEQY
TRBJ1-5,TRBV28,ASNTGIRDQPQH
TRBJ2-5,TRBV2,ASVSFSGGPETQY
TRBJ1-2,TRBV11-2,ASSLQGAEGYT
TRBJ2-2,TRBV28,ASTRGTNAGELF
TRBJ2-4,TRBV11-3,ASSFQEGENIQY
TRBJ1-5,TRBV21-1,AFPGQAGGPQH
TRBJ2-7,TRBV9,ASSVGTGGMFGEQY
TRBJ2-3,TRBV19,ASSIDLSGTTDTQY
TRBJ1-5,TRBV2,ASSENRGLQPQH
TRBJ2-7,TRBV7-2,ASSPEMGLGGHHEQY
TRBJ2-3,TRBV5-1,ASSLSGYNTDTQY
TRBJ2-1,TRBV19,ATLPLAASYNEQF
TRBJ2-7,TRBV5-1,ASSAGLAYEQY
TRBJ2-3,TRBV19,ASSLVGSGADTQY
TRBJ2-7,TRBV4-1,ASSQALSGREAQGEQY
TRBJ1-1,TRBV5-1,ASSTPGRGDLNTEAF
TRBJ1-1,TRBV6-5,ASGRGNTEAF
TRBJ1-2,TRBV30,AWSVPNSGKNYGYT
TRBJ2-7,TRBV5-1,ASSIRDSYEQY
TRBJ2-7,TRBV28,ASSSTDSYEQY
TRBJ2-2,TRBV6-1,ASSEGTAFGELF
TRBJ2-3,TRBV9,ASSQGRGTDTQY
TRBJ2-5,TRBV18,ASSPLSGETQY
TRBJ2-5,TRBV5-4,ASSLGLETQY
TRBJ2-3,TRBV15,ATSRAGQGAADTQY
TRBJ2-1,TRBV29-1,SFQGSGRGNEQF
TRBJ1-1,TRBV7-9,ASSLAGSLNTEAF
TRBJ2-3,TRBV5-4,ASSLDGVDTQY
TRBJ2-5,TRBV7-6,ASSLAWGDGETQY
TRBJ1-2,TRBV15,ATSRDWRTGGPYGYT
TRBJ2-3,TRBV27,ASSQTGDLTDTQY
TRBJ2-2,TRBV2,ASRAPGTANTGELF
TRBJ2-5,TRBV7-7,ASSPWGRTRGSAETQY
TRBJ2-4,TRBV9,ASSSRGLAGQNIQY
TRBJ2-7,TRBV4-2,ASSQVQGRRNEQY
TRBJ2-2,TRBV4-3,ASSQETSGRVTGELF
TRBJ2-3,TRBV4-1,ASSQDGQYTQY
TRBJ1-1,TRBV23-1,ASSLRRLTGNSTNTEAF
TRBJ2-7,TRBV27,ASSWDRGSSYEQY
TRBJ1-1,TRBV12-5,ASGPQGQTNTEAF
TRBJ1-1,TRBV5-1,ASSRGGTEAF
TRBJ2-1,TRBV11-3,ASSVPAIAGGGNEQF
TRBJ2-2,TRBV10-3,AISAFGGRANTGELF
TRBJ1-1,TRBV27,ASRPRQGANTEAF
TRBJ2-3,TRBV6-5,ASSKRESTDTQY